This T cell receptor (beta chain) comes out of a study of T-cell memory formation after mild COVID-19. TCRdb re-analysed the 5' RACE reads in MiXCR, keeping a single row per CDR3 protein. The data contain about 180,000 distinct CDR3 sequences, around 20% of them singletons. Whole-study results and caveats: Of the contracting clones, CD4+ ones lay mainly in CM and EM, and CD8+ ones in EMRA.

Details on this clonotype: What it recognizes is unknown.

The sequence derives from a man younger than 35 who had mild COVID-19 (a few samples of this study predate the infection). Cell type and time point are not known. Sequences were obtained from PBMCs or a T cell subset sorted from them (not recorded which).

The CDR3 protein is CASSPPLSSGGPWSSYNEQFF. In DNA form, the CDR3 reads TGTGCCAGCTCACCACCGCTATCTAGCGGGGGGCCCTGGAGCTCCTACAATGAGCAGTTCTTC. The chain combines TRBV18 with TRBJ2-1, with TRBD2 matching over 11 bases. V shed 0 bases and J 0 bases; nucleotides not matched to a gene: 13. Germline V gene sequence: CDR1 KGHSH, CDR2 LQKENI. The CDR3 runs 21 residues.